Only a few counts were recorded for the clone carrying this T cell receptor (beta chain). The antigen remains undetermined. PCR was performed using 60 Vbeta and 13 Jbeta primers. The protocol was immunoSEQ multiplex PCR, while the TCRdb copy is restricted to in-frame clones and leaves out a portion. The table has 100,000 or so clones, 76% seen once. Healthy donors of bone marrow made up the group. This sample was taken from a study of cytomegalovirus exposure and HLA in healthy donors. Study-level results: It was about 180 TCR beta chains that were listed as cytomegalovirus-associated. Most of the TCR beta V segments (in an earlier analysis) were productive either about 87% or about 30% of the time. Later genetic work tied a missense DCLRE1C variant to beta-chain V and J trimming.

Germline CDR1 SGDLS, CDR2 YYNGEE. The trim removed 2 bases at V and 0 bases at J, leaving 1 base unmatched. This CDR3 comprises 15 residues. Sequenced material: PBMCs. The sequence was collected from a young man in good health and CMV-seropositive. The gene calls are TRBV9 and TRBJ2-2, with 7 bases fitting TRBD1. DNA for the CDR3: TGTGCCAGCAGCGTTACAGGGGCGAACACCGGGGAGCTGTTTTTT. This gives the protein CASSVTGANTGELFF. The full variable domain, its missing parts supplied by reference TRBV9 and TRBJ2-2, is DSGVTQTPKHLITATGQRVTLRCSPRSGDLSVYWYQQSLDQGLQFLIQYYNGEERAKGNILERFSAQQFPDLHSELNLSSLELGDSALYFCASSVTGANTGELFFGEGSRLTVL.